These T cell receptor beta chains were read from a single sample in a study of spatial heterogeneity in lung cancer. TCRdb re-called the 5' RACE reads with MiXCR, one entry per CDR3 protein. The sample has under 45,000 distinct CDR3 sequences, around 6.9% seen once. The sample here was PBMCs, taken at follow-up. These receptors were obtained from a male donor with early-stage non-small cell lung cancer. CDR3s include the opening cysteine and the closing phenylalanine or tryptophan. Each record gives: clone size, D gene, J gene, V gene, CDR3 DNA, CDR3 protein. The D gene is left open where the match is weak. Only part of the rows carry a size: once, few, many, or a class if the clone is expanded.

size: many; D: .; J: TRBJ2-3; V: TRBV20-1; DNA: TGCAGTGCTAGAGACTTACAGGGCTCAGATACGCAGTATTTT; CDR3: CSARDLQGSDTQYF
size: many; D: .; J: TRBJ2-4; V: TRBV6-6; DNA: TGTGCCAGCGCCGACACCAATAACAGATACATTCAGTACTTC; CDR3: CASADTNNRYIQYF
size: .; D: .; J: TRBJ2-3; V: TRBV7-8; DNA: TGTGCCAGCAGCTTAACCGGGACTCAGACTAGCACAGATACGCAGTATTTT; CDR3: CASSLTGTQTSTDTQYF
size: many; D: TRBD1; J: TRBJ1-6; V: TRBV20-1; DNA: TGCAGTGCTAGAGGACAGGGGGCTGGTAATTCACCCCTCCACTTT; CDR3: CSARGQGAGNSPLHF
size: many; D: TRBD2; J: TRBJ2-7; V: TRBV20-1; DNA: TGCAGTGCTAGAGTCGGGACTAGCGGCGCCGGCGAGCAGTACTTC; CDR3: CSARVGTSGAGEQYF
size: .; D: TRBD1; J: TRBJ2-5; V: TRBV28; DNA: TGTGCCAGCAGCAGAGGGGGCAGGGAGACCGAAGAGACCCAGTACTTC; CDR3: CASSRGGRETEETQYF
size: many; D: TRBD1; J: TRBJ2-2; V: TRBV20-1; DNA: TGCAGTGCTCGAGACAGGGCCGGAGGGCTGTTTTTT; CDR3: CSARDRAGGLFF
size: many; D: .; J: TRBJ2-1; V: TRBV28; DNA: TGTGCCAGCAGTTTAACCTACAATGAGCAGTTCTTC; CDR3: CASSLTYNEQFF
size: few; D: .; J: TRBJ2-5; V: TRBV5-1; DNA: TGCGCCAGCAGCTTGAGTAACCAAGAGACCCAGTACTTC; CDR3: CASSLSNQETQYF
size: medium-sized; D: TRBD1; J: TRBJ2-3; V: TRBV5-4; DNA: TGTGCCAGCAGCTTGTGGGGGACAGGGAGGTCAGATACGCAGTATTTT; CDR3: CASSLWGTGRSDTQYF
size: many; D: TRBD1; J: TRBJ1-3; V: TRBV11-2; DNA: TGTGCCAGCAGCTTCCAGGGGGCTTTTGGAAACACCATATATTTT; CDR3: CASSFQGAFGNTIYF
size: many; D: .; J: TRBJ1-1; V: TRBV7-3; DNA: TGTGCCAGCAGCTTAATGGGCGGATCCTTCCCTAACACTGAAGCTTTCTTT; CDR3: CASSLMGGSFPNTEAFF
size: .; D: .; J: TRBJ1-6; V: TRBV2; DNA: TGTGCCAGCAGTAATTCAGGGTTTAATGATAATTCACCCCTCCACTTT; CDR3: CASSNSGFNDNSPLHF
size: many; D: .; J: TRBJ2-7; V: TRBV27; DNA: TGTGCCAGCAGTTTAGGGGCAGGGCCTCGCTACGAGCAGTACTTC; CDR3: CASSLGAGPRYEQYF
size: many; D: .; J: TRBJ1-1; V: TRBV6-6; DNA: TGTGCCAGCAATCCAGGGGAAACTGAAGCTTTCTTT; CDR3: CASNPGETEAFF
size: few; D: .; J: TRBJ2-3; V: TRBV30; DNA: TGTGCCTGGAGTACGGGCCCGGCAGATACGCAGTATTTT; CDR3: CAWSTGPADTQYF
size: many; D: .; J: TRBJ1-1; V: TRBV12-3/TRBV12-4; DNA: TGTGCCAGCAGTTTGGGAACGAGAGCCACTGAAGCTTTCTTT; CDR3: CASSLGTRATEAFF
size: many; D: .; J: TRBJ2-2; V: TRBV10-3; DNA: TGTGCCATCAGTGAGTCGCCGGGGCTCGACACCGGGGAGCTGTTTTTT; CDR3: CAISESPGLDTGELFF
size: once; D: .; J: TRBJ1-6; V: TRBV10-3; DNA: TGTGCCATCAATCAGGGGTATAATTCACCCCTCCACTTT; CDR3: CAINQGYNSPLHF
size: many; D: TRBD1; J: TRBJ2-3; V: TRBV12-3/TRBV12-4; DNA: TGTGCCAGCAGTTTGGGGGGACAGGGTAACGCAGATACGCAGTATTTT; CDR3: CASSLGGQGNADTQYF
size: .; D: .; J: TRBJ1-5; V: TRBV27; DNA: TGTGCCAGCAGTTTATGGGGAGGGTCCGATCAGCCCCAGCATTTT; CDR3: CASSLWGGSDQPQHF
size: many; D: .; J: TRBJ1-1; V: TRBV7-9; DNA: TGTGCCAGCACCTTCGAGAGACAGAGCACTGAAGCTTTCTTT; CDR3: CASTFERQSTEAFF
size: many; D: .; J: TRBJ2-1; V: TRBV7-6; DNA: TGTGCCAGCAGCTGGGGGGGCCGTGACAATGAGCAGTTCTTC; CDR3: CASSWGGRDNEQFF
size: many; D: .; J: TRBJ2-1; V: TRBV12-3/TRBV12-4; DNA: TGTGCCAGCAAGGACAGAAGCTCCTACAATGAGCAGTTCTTC; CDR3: CASKDRSSYNEQFF
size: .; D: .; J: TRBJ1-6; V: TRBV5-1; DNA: TGCGCCAGCAGCTCGGTTCCAGTCTATGGTAATTCACCCCTCCACTTT; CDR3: CASSSVPVYGNSPLHF
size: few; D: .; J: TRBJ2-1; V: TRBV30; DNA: TGTGCCTGTGCTGAGGGGGACCTCAATGAGCAGTTCTTC; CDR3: CACAEGDLNEQFF
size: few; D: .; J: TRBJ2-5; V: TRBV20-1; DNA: TGCAGTCCTCGACTAGTGGGGGCAGAGACCCAGTACTTC; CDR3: CSPRLVGAETQYF
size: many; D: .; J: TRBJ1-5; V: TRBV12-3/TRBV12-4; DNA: TGTGCCAGCAGTTTCGGACAGATAAGCAATCAGCCCCAGCATTTT; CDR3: CASSFGQISNQPQHF
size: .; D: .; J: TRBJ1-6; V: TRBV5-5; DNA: TGTGCCAGCAGCATCGACAGGACGAGCTCCTATAATTCACCCCTCCACTTT; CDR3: CASSIDRTSSYNSPLHF
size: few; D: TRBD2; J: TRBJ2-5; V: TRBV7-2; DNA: TGTGCCAGCAGCTTTGGGCTAGCGGGGGGGCGGCAAGAGACCCAGTACTTC; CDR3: CASSFGLAGGRQETQYF
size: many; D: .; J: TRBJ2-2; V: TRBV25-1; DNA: TGTGCCAGCAGTGAGAGAAGAGATACCGGGGAGCTGTTTTTT; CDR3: CASSERRDTGELFF
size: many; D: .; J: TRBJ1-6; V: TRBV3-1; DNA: TGTGCCAGCAGCCCCCGGGGGTCCTATAATTCACCCCTCCACTTT; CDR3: CASSPRGSYNSPLHF
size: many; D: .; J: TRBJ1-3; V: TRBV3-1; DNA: TGTGCCAGCAGCCAAGATCCCTTACGGTCTGGAAACACCATATATTTT; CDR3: CASSQDPLRSGNTIYF
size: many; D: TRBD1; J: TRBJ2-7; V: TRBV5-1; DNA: TGCGCCAGCAGCCCAGACAGGGCTCCCTACGAGCAGTACTTC; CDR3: CASSPDRAPYEQYF
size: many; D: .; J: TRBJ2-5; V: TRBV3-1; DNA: TGTGCCAGCAGCCAATGGAACACCCTCGAGGCCCAGTACTTC; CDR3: CASSQWNTLEAQYF
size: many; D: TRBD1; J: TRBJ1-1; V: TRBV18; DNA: TGTGCCAGCTCACCAAACAGGGGGCAGGGTACTGAAGCTTTCTTT; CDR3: CASSPNRGQGTEAFF
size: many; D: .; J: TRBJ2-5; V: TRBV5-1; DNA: TGCGCCACCAGCAGTCTCGGACAACCCGAGGAGACCCAGTACTTC; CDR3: CATSSLGQPEETQYF
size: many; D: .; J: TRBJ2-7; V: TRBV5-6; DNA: TGTGCCAGCAGCTTCCTCAACTACGAGCAGTACTTC; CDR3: CASSFLNYEQYF
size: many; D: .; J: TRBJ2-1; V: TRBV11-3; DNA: TGTGCCAGCAGCCGCGGGGGCCAGTCCTACAATGAGCAGTTCTTC; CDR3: CASSRGGQSYNEQFF
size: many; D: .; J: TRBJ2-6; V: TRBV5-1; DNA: TGCGCCAGCAGCCCCGGAGGGGTAACTGGGGCCAACGTCCTGACTTTC; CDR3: CASSPGGVTGANVLTF
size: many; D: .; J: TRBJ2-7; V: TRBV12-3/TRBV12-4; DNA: TGTGCCAGCAGTTTAGAGGCCGAGCAGTACTTC; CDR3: CASSLEAEQYF
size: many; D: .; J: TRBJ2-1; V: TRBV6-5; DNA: TGTGCCAGCAGTTACGTTACAGGGTTTGAGCAGTTCTTC; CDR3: CASSYVTGFEQFF
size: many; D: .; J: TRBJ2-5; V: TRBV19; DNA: TGTGCCAGTAGTATTAGGGACATACAAGAGACCCAGTACTTC; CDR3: CASSIRDIQETQYF
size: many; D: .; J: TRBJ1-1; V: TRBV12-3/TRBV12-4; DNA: TGTGCCAGCAGTTTTAGAGGCACTGAAGCTTTCTTT; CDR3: CASSFRGTEAFF
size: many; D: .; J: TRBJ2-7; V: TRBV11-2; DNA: TGTGCCAGCAGCTACCAGACAGGTCCGATCTACGAGCAGTACTTC; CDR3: CASSYQTGPIYEQYF
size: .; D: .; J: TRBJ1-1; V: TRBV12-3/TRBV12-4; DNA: TGTGCCAGCAGCCGCATAGGGACGGGTCCGAACACTGAAGCTTTCTTT; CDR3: CASSRIGTGPNTEAFF
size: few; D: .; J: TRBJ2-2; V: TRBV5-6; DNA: TGTGCCAGCAGCCCCCCCTCCGGGACACTCACCGGGGAGCTGTTTTTT; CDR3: CASSPPSGTLTGELFF
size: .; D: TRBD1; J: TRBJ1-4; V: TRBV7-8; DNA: TGTGCCAGCAGCACAGGGGCAGGGGAAAAACTGTTTTTT; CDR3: CASSTGAGEKLFF
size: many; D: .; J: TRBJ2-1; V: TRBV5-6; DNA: TGTGCCAGCAGCCCGTCAGGCCCCGGGACACCTGTCAATGAGCAGTTCTTC; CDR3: CASSPSGPGTPVNEQFF
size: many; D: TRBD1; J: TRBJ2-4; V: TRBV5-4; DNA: TGTGCCAGCAGCCGGGAACGGGACAGGGGAAACATTCAGTACTTC; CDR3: CASSRERDRGNIQYF
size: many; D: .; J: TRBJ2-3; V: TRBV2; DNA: TGTGCCAGCAGACACTATGCAACAGATACGCAGTATTTT; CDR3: CASRHYATDTQYF
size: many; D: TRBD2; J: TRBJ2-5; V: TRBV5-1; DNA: TGCGCCAGCAGCCTGGTATCTCGGACTAGCGGGGGTGAGACCCAGTACTTC; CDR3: CASSLVSRTSGGETQYF
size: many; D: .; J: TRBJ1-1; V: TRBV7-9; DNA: TGTGCCAGCAGCGTTGACAGGACCGATGAAGCTTTCTTT; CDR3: CASSVDRTDEAFF